The T cell receptor beta chain described here comes from a study of blood T cell repertoires in COVID-19. About the study: The samples span acute and convalescent COVID-19 from the United States, Italy and Spain.

V lost 11 bases to trimming and J lost 8 bases; unmatched junction nucleotides: 9. The CDR3 extends over 12 amino acids. Germline V gene lookup returns CDR1 SNHLY and CDR2 FYNNEI. Data came from immunoSEQ multiplex PCR; TCRdb stores just in-frame clones and leaves some out. The repertoire holds 98,000 or so clones, approximately 88% seen once, with under 3% in the top ten. This chain connects TRBV2 to TRBJ1-2, with 9 bases aligning to TRBD1. The sequence derives from a human donor in a cohort sampled during active COVID-19. The sample taken for sequencing was peripheral blood. This CDR3 is CAGRQGEGGYTF. CDR3 in DNA: TGTGCCGGGCGACAGGGGGAAGGAGGCTACACCTTC.